The 18 T cell receptor beta chains below all came from one sample that was sequenced in a study of T cell responses to AZD1222 COVID-19 vaccine (dated by TCRdb to about 2021). Libraries were built with the immunoSEQ multiplex PCR assay. TCRdb obtained this table from immuneACCESS and retained in-frame rearrangements with V and J assigned. These tables miss some clones; where compared with another copy, unresolved V genes account for less than half of the shortfall, and the remainder is unexplained. This sample lists roughly 100,000 clones; roughly nine tenths were detected once. Around 8.3% of the sample is taken by the ten largest. The time point label here, explained by the study, means: about 28 days (+/-7) after the second vaccine dose. Sample: peripheral blood, taken 28 days after the second AZD1222 dose. The receptors were gathered from an adult who received the AZD1222 COVID-19 vaccine.

There are a few counts of this clone. The V gene is TRBV4-1, the J gene TRBJ1-6; weak D call: TRBD1 (5 bases). The CDR3 sequence is 16 residues long. Germline CDR1 and CDR2: MGHRA and YSYEKL. Trimming cost V 1 base and J 9 bases, with 16 bases left between them. CDR3 residues: CASSQAGTRGGSPLHF. The CDR3 coding sequence is TGCGCCAGCAGCCAAGCCGGGACCCGGGGAGGTTCACCCCTCCACTTT.

This clone was seen once. J is TRBJ2-3 and V is TRBV10-3, with 7 bases matching TRBD2. Germline CDR1 is ENHRY and CDR2 is SYGVKD. This CDR3 is 16 amino acids long. J lost 1 base, V lost 2 bases, and 6 bases had no gene match. In DNA form, the CDR3 reads TGTGCCATCAGTGAGAAAGCGGGAAGGGGCACAGATACGCAGTATTTT. Translated: CAISEKAGRGTDTQYF.

The chain couples TRBV5-1 to TRBJ2-6; D is perhaps TRBD1 (6 bases). Trimming cost V 3 bases and J 4 bases, with 11 bases left between them. CDR3 size: 15 residues. Germline CDR1 is SGHRS and CDR2 is YFSETQ. CDR3 coding DNA: TGCGCCAGCAGCTCCAGGGGTGAAGGGGCCAACGTCCTGACTTTC. Residues: CASSSRGEGANVLTF.

CDR3 protein: CASSQAQGGGETQYF. The CDR3 DNA is TGCGCCAGCAGCCAAGCGCAGGGAGGAGGGGAGACCCAGTACTTC. This rearrangement joins TRBV4-1 to TRBJ2-5; D might be TRBD2 (6 bases). Germline assignment: CDR1 MGHRA and CDR2 YSYEKL. V gave up 1 base and J gave up 5 bases, with 14 bases separating them. This CDR3 comprises 15 residues.

The V call is TRBV3-1 (or the pseudogene TRBV3-2), the J call TRBJ2-7; no clear D gene. The CDR3 has 13 residues. V was trimmed by 1 base and J by 7 bases, leaving 11 bases between them. Germline V lookup: CDR1 LGHDT, CDR2 YNNKEL (reference sequence). The CDR3: CASSQVPSGEQYF. The CDR3 DNA is TGTGCCAGCAGCCAAGTACCCAGTGGGGAGCAGTACTTC.

By sample fraction, this clone is medium-sized (0.01 to 0.1%). Other nucleotide sequences from this sample produce the same CDR3. The V gene is TRBV6-2 or TRBV6-3, the J gene TRBJ1-1; possibly TRBD1 for D (5 bases). Germline V gives CDR1 MNHEY, CDR2 SVGEGT. The CDR3 loop spans 11 amino acids. The ends were cut back, 6 bases at V and 7 bases at J, with 9 bases in the middle. The CDR3 protein is CASSPGLEAFF. CDR3 DNA: TGTGCCAGCAGCCCGGGACTTGAAGCTTTCTTT.

This rearrangement joins TRBV7-2 to TRBJ2-7, with 8 bases identical to TRBD1. CDR1 is SGHTA and CDR2 is FQGNSA in the germline V gene. V was pared by 5 bases and J by 6 bases, with 12 bases of the junction left unmatched. CDR3 length: 15 amino acids. In nucleotides, the CDR3 is TGTGCCAGCAGCCAATGGACAGGGAGGTCGGGCGAGCAGTACTTC. Its translation is CASSQWTGRSGEQYF.

The chain has TRBV11-3 and TRBJ2-1; tentatively, D is TRBD2 (5 bases). The CDR3 covers 14 residues. The germline V gene encodes CDR1 SGHNT and CDR2 YENEEA. Deletions cut 5 bases from V and 7 bases from J, with 15 bases between. The CDR3 nucleotides read TGTGCCAGCAGCCCCTACCGGGATTGGAATGAGCAGTTCTTC. The encoded protein is CASSPYRDWNEQFF. The full variable domain, with the rest looked up from reference TRBV11-3 and TRBJ2-1, is EAGVVQSPRYKIIEKKQPVAFWCNPISGHNTLYWYLQNLGQGPELLIRYENEEAVDDSQLPKDRFSAERLKGVDSTLKIQPAELGDSAVYLCASSPYRDWNEQFFGPGTRLTVL.

The chain recombines TRBV11-2 with TRBJ2-2, with TRBD1 matching 9 bases. The germline CDR1 and CDR2 sequences are SGHAT and FQNNGV. V gave up 4 bases and J gave up 5 bases; unmatched junction bases: 8. The CDR3 has 16 amino acids. Here the CDR3 reads CASSSYHGTGTGELFF. The CDR3 DNA reads TGTGCCAGCAGCTCCTACCATGGGACAGGGACCGGGGAGCTGTTTTTT.

The CDR3 DNA is TGTGCCAGCAGTTTCCAGGGGGACTTTTATGGCTACACCTTC. Encoded protein: CASSFQGDFYGYTF. The J gene is TRBJ1-2, the V gene TRBV6-5, with TRBD1 identical over 7 bases. Per germline, CDR1 MNHEY and CDR2 SVGAGI. This CDR3 spans 14 amino acids. V was pared by 4 bases and J by 5 bases, with 7 bases of the junction left unmatched.

This clone was found once. This sample includes further DNA sequences coding for the same CDR3. CDR3 region: CASSTTSGRTDTQYF. The DNA for the CDR3 is TGTGCCAGCAGCACCACTAGCGGTCGCACAGATACGCAGTATTTT. The gene calls are TRBV7-9 and TRBJ2-3; 8 bases line up with TRBD2. With V trimmed by 5 bases and J by 1 base, 5 bases remained unmatched. Per the germline V gene, CDR1 is SEHNR and CDR2 is FQNEAQ (reference sequence). The CDR3 loop spans 15 amino acids.

The chain carries TRBV3-1 (or the pseudogene TRBV3-2) and TRBJ2-1; 10 nucleotides line up with TRBD2. Per the germline V gene, CDR1 is LGHDT and CDR2 is YNNKEL (reference sequence). This CDR3 contains 16 residues. Losses at the gene ends were 0 bases for V and 10 bases for J; bases not matched to a gene: 9. The CDR3 region is CASSQDPAGGAPEQFF. The CDR3 coding sequence is TGTGCCAGCAGCCAAGACCCAGCGGGAGGGGCCCCAGAGCAGTTCTTC.

This clone turned up a few times. This sequence joins TRBV19 and TRBJ1-1, with D uncertain. CDR3 length: 11 amino acids. The germline gives CDR1 LNHDA, CDR2 SQIVND (reference sequence). Trimming cost V 7 bases and J 4 bases, with 7 bases left between them. The CDR3: CASKAGTEAFF. Written as DNA, the CDR3 is TGTGCCAGTAAGGCTGGCACTGAAGCTTTCTTT. The variable domain in full, completed from reference TRBV19 and TRBJ1-1, reads DGGITQSPKYLFRKEGQNVTLSCEQNLNHDAMYWYRQDPGQGLRLIYYSQIVNDFQKGDIAEGYSVSREKKESFPLTVTSAQKNPTAFYLCASKAGTEAFFGQGTRLTVV.

This chain uses TRBV29-1 with TRBJ2-5, with 8 nucleotides matching TRBD1. V lost 4 bases to trimming and J lost 4 bases; unmatched junction nucleotides: 14. The CDR3 is 16 residues long. Per germline, CDR1 SQVTM and CDR2 ANQGSEA. The CDR3: CSVVRSGGHPTETQYF. The DNA of the CDR3 is TGCAGCGTTGTCCGGTCAGGGGGCCATCCCACAGAGACCCAGTACTTC.

The CDR3: CASSRKGAGAGETQYF. CDR3 DNA: TGTGCCAGCTCAAGGAAGGGGGCGGGCGCCGGGGAGACCCAGTACTTC. The V gene is TRBV2, the J gene TRBJ2-5; 7 bases agree with TRBD1. This CDR3 region has 16 residues. Germline V CDR1 and CDR2: SNHLY, FYNNEI. Unmatched junction bases numbered 17, after V lost 8 bases and J lost 5 bases.

The CDR3 reads CASRTTGDTEAFF. The CDR3 DNA reads TGCGCCAGCAGGACAACAGGGGACACTGAAGCTTTCTTT. The chain links TRBV5-1 to TRBJ1-1; 7 bases are shared with TRBD1. The CDR3 length is 13 residues. Germline V gives CDR1 SGHRS, CDR2 YFSETQ. With V trimmed by 5 bases and J by 3 bases, 4 bases remained unmatched.

The chain has TRBV10-3 and TRBJ1-1, with D maybe TRBD1 (5 bases). The germline V and J ends were trimmed by 10 bases and 4 bases, with 13 bases remaining between them. CDR1 and CDR2 (germline): ENHRY, SYGVKD. The CDR3 consists of 12 residues. The CDR3 nucleotides are TGTGCCACCGGGGGGGACGGCACTGAAGCTTTCTTT. Translation: CATGGDGTEAFF.

V usage is TRBV15 and J usage is TRBJ2-4, with TRBD1 as a possible D gene (6 bases). Germline V gives CDR1 LNHNV, CDR2 YYDKDF (reference sequence). V was trimmed by 3 bases and J by 7 bases, leaving 16 bases between them. The CDR3 totals 15 residues. The CDR3 here is CATSRETGIGNIQYF. Written as DNA, the CDR3 is TGTGCCACCAGCAGGGAAACAGGGATAGGGAACATTCAGTACTTC. Complete variable domain (other parts from reference TRBV15 and TRBJ2-4): DAMVIQNPRYQVTQFGKPVTLSCSQTLNHNVMYWYQQKSSQAPKLLFHYYDKDFNNEADTPDNFQSRRPNTSFCFLDIRSPGLGDTAMYLCATSRETGIGNIQYFGAGTRLSVL.